Listed below are T cell receptor beta chains from one sample, sequenced in a study of cytomegalovirus exposure and HLA in healthy donors. Repertoires were generated with immunoSEQ multiplex PCR, while TCRdb's copy carries only in-frame clones and drops some. The data contain around 150,000 clones, around 74% of them singletons. Material: PBMCs. The receptors originated from a man aged 18 to 30 in good health and CMV-seronegative. Each CDR3 is given with its conserved first and last residue. D genes are given only for firm matches. Some rows have no size entry. The others give once, few or many, or a class for an expanded clone.

size	V	D	J	DNA	CDR3
NA	TRBV6-5	NA	TRBJ2-7	TGTGCCAGCAGTTACCTCGTGGGGAGGCCCTACGAGCAGTACTTC	CASSYLVGRPYEQYF
NA	TRBV9	TRBD1	TRBJ1-3	TGTGCCAGCAGCCCTCGACAGGGAGTCACTGGAAACACCATATATTTT	CASSPRQGVTGNTIYF
once	TRBV28	NA	TRBJ1-3	TGTGCCAGCACCACGGTGGGGCAGGGAAACACCATATATTTT	CASTTVGQGNTIYF
few	TRBV13	TRBD2	TRBJ2-5	TGTGCCAGCAGTTATGGACTAGCGGTTAAAGAGACCCAGTACTTC	CASSYGLAVKETQYF
NA	TRBV10-1	NA	TRBJ2-1	TGCGCCAGCAGTATACCGATAGGACAGTACGGCCGGCAGTTCTTC	CASSIPIGQYGRQFF
NA	TRBV7-8	TRBD2	TRBJ2-3	TGTGCCAGCAGCGTTCCTTCAGCGGGAGGAGGCACAGATACGCAGTATTTT	CASSVPSAGGGTDTQYF
NA	TRBV11-3	TRBD1	TRBJ2-1	TGTGCCAGCGCCGTGACAGGGGGCGCGCGGAATGAGCAGTTCTTC	CASAVTGGARNEQFF
NA	TRBV6-1	TRBD2	TRBJ2-2	TGTGCCAGCGTTCTGACTAGCGGGTACACCGGGGAGCTGTTTTTT	CASVLTSGYTGELFF
few	TRBV7-7	NA	TRBJ2-7	TGTGCTAGCAGCTTGCAGGGGCCCTCCTACGAGCAGTACTTC	CASSLQGPSYEQYF
NA	TRBV21-1	NA	TRBJ2-3	TGTGCCAGCAGCAAGGGAGGGAGCACAGATACGCAGTATTTT	CASSKGGSTDTQYF
NA	TRBV13	NA	TRBJ2-7	TGTGCCAGCAGCTTAGGTCCTAGGAGTGGAAACGAGCAGTACTTC	CASSLGPRSGNEQYF
NA	TRBV2	TRBD2	TRBJ2-3	TGTGCCAGCAGTTTCCTCGGGGGGACAGATACGCAGTATTTT	CASSFLGGTDTQYF
NA	TRBV4-3	NA	TRBJ2-1	TGCGCCAGCAGCCAAGAGACGGGACTCCCCGTCCATGAGCAGTTCTTC	CASSQETGLPVHEQFF
NA	TRBV2	TRBD1	TRBJ2-5	TGTGCCAGCAGTGAAGAGGCAGGGGGCGCGCGGGAGACCCAGTACTTC	CASSEEAGGARETQYF
NA	TRBV7-9	NA	TRBJ1-2	TGTGCCAGCAGCTCCCAGGGGTATGGCTACACCTTC	CASSSQGYGYTF
NA	TRBV9	NA	TRBJ2-5	TGTGCCAGCAGCTACCAAGCGGGCGGACAAGAGACCCAGTACTTC	CASSYQAGGQETQYF
NA	TRBV4-3	NA	TRBJ2-1	TGCGCCAGCAGCCAAGTTAGAGACAATGAGCAGTTCTTC	CASSQVRDNEQFF
NA	TRBV2	TRBD2	TRBJ2-3	TGTGCCAGCAAAGGTCTAGCGGGCACAGATACGCAGTATTTT	CASKGLAGTDTQYF
NA	TRBV4-3	NA	TRBJ1-3	TGCGCCAGCAGCCAAGATGCACAGGGCGCTGGAAACACCATATATTTT	CASSQDAQGAGNTIYF
NA	TRBV19	NA	TRBJ2-7	TGTGCCAGTAGTCCCAACTTTGACGAGCAGTACTTC	CASSPNFDEQYF
NA	TRBV4-3	TRBD2	TRBJ2-1	TGCGCCAGCAGGAGGTGGGCTAGCGGCTACAATGAGCAGTTCTTC	CASRRWASGYNEQFF
NA	TRBV29-1	NA	TRBJ2-2	TGCAGCGTTGAGGGGCTTTGGGGCACCGGGGAGCTGTTTTTT	CSVEGLWGTGELFF
NA	TRBV27	NA	TRBJ2-7	TGTGCCAGCAGTTTCGCGGCGGCGCGGGACGAGCAGTACTTC	CASSFAAARDEQYF
NA	TRBV19	TRBD2	TRBJ2-3	TGTGCCAGTAGCCTTCAAGGACTAGCGGGAGGGCGGGATACGCAGTATTTT	CASSLQGLAGGRDTQYF